Here is one T cell receptor (beta chain) with its context. What antigen it recognizes has not been identified. It has no much larger one-base neighbor in the sample; base qualities were not kept. The sample comes from a study of shared clonotypes between healthy human individuals (dated by TCRdb to between 2020 and 2021). Notes on the research overall: A couple of women and a few men aged 18 to 49 years were included in the cohort. To estimate repertoire size and how much clonotypes are shared between individuals, the study performed deep sequencing of blood TCR repertoires from five healthy adults. To increase sequencing depth and limit assay-specific biases, TCR repertoire library preparation and sequencing were carried out by different laboratories using diverse techniques. Per donor, leukapheresis produced somewhere between about 0.94 and 10 billion PBMCs. Per donor, three plates each were used for CD4 naive and CD4 memory, two for CD8 naive, and one for CD8 memory. Paper-wide results and their limitations: Around 5% of naive CD4, 3.5% of naive CD8, 2.3% of memory CD4, and around 0.4% of memory CD8 clonotypes were shared across a few donors. Because the study included only a small number of donors, the genetic and exposure-history diversity represented was limited. Only blood was sampled, and tissue TCR repertoires likely differ from those in blood. Pairwise subsampling led to the expectation that sequencing depth would affect the degree of clonotype sharing among donors. Even with the large sequencing depth, rarefaction of the sorted-subset datasets indicated that sequencing was incomplete. Clonotypes shared by all four sorted-subset donors showed higher generation probabilities than non-shared clonotypes. Naive subsets generally had larger estimated clonotype richness than memory subsets did.

The donors were healthy, HIV-negative adults who had no recently reported acute infections or vaccinations. Every donor was a Caucasian adult living in Nashville, Tennessee, USA. CD4+ T cells were enriched by magnetic negative selection, after which naive cells were positively selected on CD45RA and the negative fraction was taken as the memory subset. Blood was obtained by leukapheresis, after which PBMCs were separated by Ficoll-Histopaque density gradient centrifugation and cryopreserved in liquid nitrogen vapor phase. Purity and quantity of every magnetically sorted T cell population were checked by analytical flow cytometry. Genomic DNA was isolated from each sorted fraction and quantified by UV absorbance on a Nanodrop 2000c. Using the deep immunoSEQ assay, multiplex PCR amplified TCR CDR3 regions from genomic DNA. For each cell subset, the extracted genomic DNA was distributed evenly across all wells of several immunoSEQ 96-well plates, and each plate served as one replicate. For sorted subsets, around 0.2 ug of genomic DNA, equivalent to roughly 33,000 T cell genomes, went into each replicate PCR. The purified libraries were quantified using a Qubit 3.0 fluorometer, sized with a Bioanalyzer 2100, and then quantified again using the KAPA Library Quantification kit. A separate single-read 150-cycle Illumina NextSeq 550 flow cell was used to sequence each immunoSEQ 96-well plate. As for how the authors treated the data: Because the immunoSEQ output held only junctional sequences and lacked quality scores, the filtering could not match the filtering applied to full-length reads. Sequences were annotated with PyIR, a Python wrapper for IgBLAST v1.9, and V/J genes and CDR3 were assigned using IMGT germline references. Any read was removed if the V/J assignment was weak (E-value above 1e-6), the CDR3 was missing, or the read contained stop codons, out-of-frame junctions, or ambiguous translated residues. V3J clonotypes were defined as sequences sharing the same inferred V gene, J gene, and CDR3 amino acid sequence. To compute the percentage overlap between repertoires, the number of shared unique clonotypes was divided by the size of the smaller repertoire. RTK rarefaction, the Chao1 estimator, and Recon v2.1 estimates of unobserved clonotypes were used to assess repertoire richness. For all TCRbeta clonotypes obtained by the gDNA method from a few donors, generation probabilities were computed with OLGA. The clones in this table, taken by TCRdb from immuneACCESS, are in-frame only. Not every clone is retained; where verified, under half of the shortfall comes from an unresolved V gene, and the cause of the rest is unknown. V and J calls and clone size come straight from that table; D and trimming were deduced from the DNA. Present in this sample are about 2.4 million clones, over 85% of which were seen just once. The ten largest account for approximately 0.35% of the sample.

V loses 0 bases, J loses 2 bases, and the germline ends lie 13 bases apart. The CDR3, cysteine through phenylalanine, is 16 amino acids long. Of all the DNA, just the CDR3 is kept, 48 bases in frame from base 1. The CDR1 and CDR2 encoded by the germline V gene are SGHDT and YYEEEE. Sequenced sample: naive CD4+ T cells from PBMCs. The cell subset or site label here, explained by the study, means: CD45RA+ positively selected. The rearrangement joined TRBV5-6 to TRBJ2-3, with TRBD1 perhaps the D gene, on 5 matching bases. The source is a man aged 18 to 29 in good health. Some clones in this sample may be carry-over from other donors' samples. The CDR3 has the sequence CASSLGGRINTDTQYF. The DNA is as follows: TGTGCCAGCAGCTTGGGGGGCCGGATCAACACAGATACGCAGTATTTT.